Sequencing of this TCR beta chain was carried out in a study of cytomegalovirus exposure and HLA in healthy donors. Overall study findings and caveats: Later on, an analysis tied over 15,000 TCR beta sequences to HLA alleles at 0.05 false discovery rate. Presence/absence analyses assumed roughly uniform sequencing depth across donors, which may not hold.

With respect to this clone: Its antigen is as yet unknown.

Use of 60 Vbeta and 13 Jbeta primers characterized the PCR. Method: immunoSEQ multiplex PCR; TCRdb's copy keeps in-frame clones and lacks some. The table has 200,000 to 300,000 clones, 84% seen once. V was pared by 2 bases and J by 5 bases, with 12 bases between. The CDR3 extends over 14 amino acids. Germline V CDR1 and CDR2: SGHRS, YFSETQ. Sequenced material: PBMCs. The V and J genes are TRBV5-1 and TRBJ2-3; the D is unclear. The clonotype comes from a woman between 40 and 55 years old in good health and CMV-seropositive. This chain's CDR3 is CASSFGQAKDTQYF. CDR3 DNA sequence: TGCGCCAGCAGCTTTGGGCAGGCGAAAGATACGCAGTATTTT.